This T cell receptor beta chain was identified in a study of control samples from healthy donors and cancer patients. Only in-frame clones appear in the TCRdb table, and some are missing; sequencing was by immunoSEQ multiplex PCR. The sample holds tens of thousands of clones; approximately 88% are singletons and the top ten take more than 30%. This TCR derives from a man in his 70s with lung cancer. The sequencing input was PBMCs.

The CDR3 protein is CASSSRGQASFNQPQHF. DNA of the CDR3: TGTGCCAGCAGTTCACGGGGACAGGCATCTTTCAATCAGCCCCAGCATTTT. V and J are TRBV27 and TRBJ1-5, with 8 bases fitting TRBD1. This CDR3 has 17 residues. CDR1 is MNHEY, CDR2 SMNVEV, per germline (reference sequence). V lost 4 bases and J lost 3; bases outside the gene matches: 11.